This TCR beta chain was recorded in a study of cytomegalovirus exposure and HLA in healthy donors. Study findings and constraints: Evidence from a later analysis indicated that most CMV-associated TCR beta chains looked HLA-restricted. At a 0.05 false discovery rate, a later analysis found 18,000 or so TCR beta sequences to be associated with HLA alleles. Among the most significant clusters, several appeared linked to common viral pathogens in a later analysis.

Primers for the PCR totalled 60 Vbeta and 13 Jbeta. Generated by immunoSEQ multiplex PCR, the TCRdb table keeps only in-frame clones and is missing some. The sample includes 120,000 to 150,000 clones, around 90% of them seen just once. Of note for this clone: What it binds is unknown.

Looked up from germline, CDR1 is PRHDT and CDR2 is FYEKMQ (reference sequence). This CDR3 region has 16 residues. With V trimmed by 3 bases and J by 2 bases, 8 bases remained unmatched. Sequenced material: PBMCs. The chain employs TRBV13 and TRBJ2-3; 7 positions match TRBD2. This receptor was obtained from a middle-aged woman in good health and CMV-seronegative. The CDR3 DNA reads TGTGCCAGCAGCTTTAAGTCGCTAGCGGTCACAGATACGCAGTATTTT. Translated, it gives CASSFKSLAVTDTQYF.